Described below is a single TCR beta chain sequence and its context. The table lists this clone with a count of one. No antigen is known for it. Base qualities were left out, and no much larger clone turns up one base away. For CDR1 and CDR2, the germline V gene lists SGHRS and YFSETQ. The junction shows trimming of 2 bases on V and 10 bases on J, and the gene matches do not reach 10 bases of it. Measured from the cysteine to the phenylalanine, the CDR3 is 15 residues long. Only the CDR3 portion is preserved as DNA: 45 bases, with reading frame beginning at the first base. Genomic DNA was isolated from the sorted cells so that the TCRbeta CDR3 region could be sequenced. The immunoSEQ Assay was used to sequence the TCRbeta CDR3 regions. TCRdb limited this immuneACCESS table to in-frame rearrangements with V and J called. A share of clones is missing; checked studies link under half to unresolved V genes, and the rest is unexplained. The sample table records 85,000 to 100,000 clones; approximately 90% of these occur just once. Around 0.85% of the sample belongs to the ten largest clones.

This sample was taken from a study of OX40 agonist ivuxolimab in advanced cancers. In terms of the full investigation: Ivuxolimab was an agonistic, fully human IgG2 monoclonal antibody directed against OX40 (CD134), a costimulatory receptor. Intravenous ivuxolimab was administered to patients every 2 weeks at six dose levels: 0.01, 0.1, 0.3, 1.5, 3 and 10 mg/kg. Of the approximately 50 dose-escalation patients, hepatocellular carcinoma was present in about 20, melanoma in roughly 15, renal cell carcinoma in 9 and head and neck cancer in 9. In the dose-escalation cohort, approximately 83% of patients were male, and the mean age was around 65 years with a range of roughly 20 to 80. Patients were allowed to have had prior anti-PD-1, anti-PD-L1 or anti-CTLA-4 therapy, and around 41% of the dose-escalation patients had previously received checkpoint inhibitors. Partial responses occurred in three dose-escalation patients, of whom one had hepatocellular carcinoma and two had cutaneous melanoma. Peripheral TCRbeta sequencing was intended to test whether TCR sequence diversity was altered and clonal T-cell expansion was caused by ivuxolimab. The paper covers the monotherapy dose-escalation part of the phase I ivuxolimab trial, which included N of about 56 patients.

Patients with a history of autoimmune disease or receiving systemic immunosuppression were excluded from the trial. In every dose cohort, peripheral blood was drawn for TCR sequencing at baseline, cycle 4 day 1, and cycle 7 day 1. Samples were obtained from an open-label, multicenter, first-in-human phase I dose-escalation trial of ivuxolimab. The trial enrolled adults with locally advanced or metastatic head and neck squamous cell, hepatocellular, melanoma or renal cell carcinoma. Before TCR sequencing, CD4+ and CD8+ T cells were separately sorted from peripheral blood. General findings and caveats noted by the study authors: After ivuxolimab, expanded clones were on average more numerous among CD8+ T cells than among CD4+ T cells. Antigen specificity was not determined for the clonally expanded peripheral T cells. In the 0.1-3.0 mg/kg groups, partial responders had among the lowest normalized peripheral clonal expansion, particularly in CD8+ T cells. At doses of 0.1 to 3.0 mg/kg, clonal expansion of both CD4+ and CD8+ T cells in blood was seen between baseline and week 6. Low levels of normalized T-cell clonal expansion were also seen in some patients who did not respond.

This sequence originates from an adult with an advanced solid tumor such as melanoma, head and neck, liver or kidney cancer. The rearranged segments are TRBV5-1 and TRBJ2-1; TRBD1 aligns with 9 central bases. The source was CD4+ or CD8+ T cells sorted from blood, collected in a trial of the OX40 agonist ivuxolimab. The DNA sequence follows: TGCGCCAGCAGCTTTGGGGACAGGGTGGCCGGGGAGCAGTTCTTC. It is translated as CASSFGDRVAGEQFF.